This is a list of T cell receptor beta chains from one sample in a study of shared clonotypes between healthy human individuals. TCRdb's copy holds only in-frame clones and misses some; the assay was immunoSEQ multiplex PCR. The table shows some 2.4 million clones, with approximately 94% occurring only once. Sequenced: naive CD4+ T cells from PBMCs. These receptors all stem from a young man in good health. Some clones in this sample may be carry-over from other donors' samples. Both conserved end residues are part of each CDR3. Some rows have no size entry. The others give once, few or many, or a class for an expanded clone.

>TRBV11-2|TRBJ1-3|-
CASSTYDSGGNTIYF
>TRBV29-1|TRBJ2-2|-
CSVVRGQNTGELFF
>TRBV6-1|TRBJ1-1|-
CASTTDRAFYEAFF
>TRBV7-6|TRBJ1-4|-
CASSPTSSRGRRGEKLFF
>TRBV6-1|TRBJ1-1|-
CASSEAPLGQEAFF
>TRBV21-1|TRBJ1-5|once
CASSKAGTGGNSLDQPQHF
>TRBV11-2|TRBJ2-7|-
CASSLVAAIGTEPYEQYF
>TRBV20-1|TRBJ1-2|once
CGTTGRGGYTF
>TRBV14|TRBJ2-2|-
CASSLNTGVPGELFF
>TRBV5-1|TRBJ1-4|-
CASSLEVGGDTSEEKLFF
>TRBV5-4|TRBJ2-3|-
CASSRSLAGGSDTQYF
>TRBV7-6|TRBJ2-7|-
CASSLTSDYEQYF
>TRBV28|TRBJ2-2|-
CASSRWGNTGELFF
>TRBV6-6|TRBJ1-3|-
CASSYSPDSGNTIYF